This entry lists 22 T cell receptor beta chains sequenced from one sample in a study of breast tumors, draining lymph nodes, adjacent tissues. TCRdb called the multiplex PCR reads again in MiXCR, with one record for every CDR3 protein. The sample consists of 45,000 or so distinct CDR3 sequences, 20% to 25% of them appearing once. The sequenced material came from breast tumor tissue. These receptors originate from a female donor with breast cancer. Some clones in this sample may be carry-over from other donors' samples.

This clonotype occurred many times. The chain combines TRBV19 with TRBJ1-3; no reliable D call. Looked up from germline, CDR1 is LNHDA and CDR2 is SQIVND (reference sequence). The CDR3 extends over 13 amino acids. V lost 3 bases, J lost 2 bases, and 5 bases lay in between. The CDR3 DNA sequence: TGTGCCAGTAGTATCATGACTGGAAACACCATATATTTT. It specifies CASSIMTGNTIYF.

The sample holds many counts of this clonotype. The V call is TRBV14, the J call TRBJ2-7, with 7 bases matching TRBD2. Germline V gene lookup returns CDR1 SGHDN and CDR2 FVKESK. The CDR3 is made up of 15 amino acids. V was pared by 3 bases and J by 2 bases, with 7 bases of the junction left unmatched. The DNA for the CDR3 is TGTGCCAGCAGCCAGGGCGGGGGAGGGACCTACGAGCAGTACTTC. Translated: CASSQGGGGTYEQYF.

This clonotype was found many times. This CDR3 reads CASSIGKNNSPLHF. The CDR3 DNA sequence: TGTGCCAGTAGTATTGGAAAAAATAATTCACCCCTCCACTTT. The V and J genes are TRBV19 and TRBJ1-6; D not resolved. V lost 3 bases and J 5 bases, leaving 8 bases between the germline ends. CDR3 size: 14 residues. The germline CDR1 and CDR2 sequences are LNHDA and SQIVND (reference sequence).

This clonotype was detected ten times or more. The chain recombines TRBV25-1 with TRBJ2-6, with D possibly being TRBD1 (6 bases). This CDR3 region has 20 residues. Trimming removed 4 bases from V and 2 bases from J, with 24 bases in between. Germline V lookup: CDR1 MGHDK, CDR2 SYGVNS. CDR3 coding DNA: TGTGCCAGCAGTGCAGCTACAGGGTTGGCCGGTTTCGCTGGGGCCAACGTCCTGACTTTC. Translating it yields CASSAATGLAGFAGANVLTF.

This clonotype was detected many times. The CDR3 region has the DNA TGTGCCAGCAGTTACGCCTCGGGGAACGAGCAGTACTTC. It codes for CASSYASGNEQYF. This chain links TRBV6-6 with TRBJ2-7, with D perhaps TRBD2 (5 bases). Germline V lookup: CDR1 MNHNY, CDR2 SVGAGI (reference sequence). The CDR3 spans 13 residues. Trimming left V 2 bases short and J 5 bases short, with 10 bases between.

Many counts were recorded for this clonotype. The rearrangement joins TRBV9 to TRBJ2-3, with D perhaps TRBD1 (6 bases). Germline V lookup: CDR1 SGDLS, CDR2 YYNGEE. The CDR3 totals 15 residues. V was trimmed by 4 bases and J by 4 bases, leaving 16 bases between them. The CDR3 coding sequence is TGTGCCAGCAGCCCGGGACACTCAGGGGCAGATACGCAGTATTTT. Its translation: CASSPGHSGADTQYF.

The chain is built from TRBV5-1 and TRBJ2-2, with 12 bases fitting TRBD2. The germline V gene has CDR1 SGHRS and CDR2 YFSETQ. The CDR3 length is 16 residues. With V trimmed by 4 bases and J by 6 bases, 7 bases remained unmatched. The DNA for the CDR3 is TGCGCCAGCAGCGAAAGCGGACTAGCGGGATCCGGGGAGCTGTTTTTT. This encodes CASSESGLAGSGELFF.

This clonotype was counted at least ten times. V gene TRBV24-1 combines with J gene TRBJ2-7; D uncertain. Germline CDR1 KGHDR, CDR2 SFDVKD. V lost 8 bases and J lost 2, with 0 bases in between. CDR3 length: 9 amino acids. The DNA for the CDR3 is TGTGCCACCACCTACGAGCAGTACTTC. Residues: CATTYEQYF.

Judged by abundance, this clonotype is medium-sized. V usage is TRBV7-9 and J usage is TRBJ1-3; unclear D gene. The CDR3 totals 15 residues. From germline, CDR1 is SEHNR and CDR2 FQNEAQ (reference sequence). Trimming took off 1 base at V and 0 bases at J, with 7 bases between the two ends. The CDR3 nucleotides are TGTGCCAGCAGCTTAGAGTACAGCTCTGGAAACACCATATATTTT. It translates to CASSLEYSSGNTIYF.

Turning to this clonotype: A much larger clone sits a single nucleotide away, making a read error possible. V is TRBV27 and J is TRBJ1-3; TRBD1 matches 11 bases. Looked up from germline, CDR1 is MNHEY and CDR2 is SMNVEV (reference sequence). The CDR3 has 17 amino acids. The CDR3 spells CASSIGQGANSVNTIYF. The CDR3 coding sequence is TGTGCCAGCAGCATAGGACAGGGGGCCAACTCTGTAAACACCATATATTTT.

With respect to this clonotype: With a much larger clone just one base away, this may be a read error. The V gene is TRBV12-3 or TRBV12-4, the J gene TRBJ2-5; 9 positions match TRBD2. The CDR3 runs 16 residues. The CDR3 bases are TGTGCCAGCAGTTTCAAGGTAGCGGGAGCTCCAGAGGCCCAGTACTTC. Its protein is CASSFKVAGAPEAQYF.

This clonotype was detected many times. This sequence joins TRBV6-2 or TRBV6-3 and TRBJ1-5; D remains unclear. V was clipped by 7 bases and J by 11 bases, with 12 bases between them. There are 11 residues in the CDR3. Per the germline V gene, CDR1 is MNHEY and CDR2 is SVGEGT. In nucleotides, the CDR3 is TGTGCCAGCACCCAAAGTGGGGCCCAGCATTTT. Translation gives CASTQSGAQHF.

The CDR3 reads CATNTGDYGYTF. CDR3 sequence (DNA): TGTGCCACGAACACGGGAGACTATGGCTACACCTTC. This sequence joins TRBV28 and TRBJ1-2; no firm D call. This CDR3 has 12 amino acids. Trimming took 10 bases from V and 3 from J, leaving 12 bases between them. CDR1 and CDR2 from the germline V gene are MDHEN and SYDVKM.

Ten or more counts support this clonotype. This chain uses TRBV4-1 with TRBJ2-7; 7 bases line up with TRBD2. The germline CDR1 and CDR2 sequences are MGHRA and YSYEKL. CDR3 length: 16 residues. The junction had 6 bases not matched to a gene; V was cut back by 1 base and J by 0 bases. As DNA, the CDR3 is TGCGCCAGCAGCCAAGGGGCAACTAGCGTCTCCTACGAGCAGTACTTC. Translating gives CASSQGATSVSYEQYF.

The table lists this clonotype with many counts. The genes are TRBV12-3 or TRBV12-4 and TRBJ2-5; tentatively, D is TRBD2 (6 bases). The V end lost 5 bases, the J end lost 9 bases, and 19 bases lay between the germline ends. The CDR3 spans 14 residues. The chain's CDR3 is CASSPYGRRAAQYF. For the CDR3, the DNA is TGTGCCAGCAGTCCTTACGGGAGACGAGCGGCCCAGTACTTC.

As to this clonotype: A much larger clone differs from this one at a single base, so this may be a read error. This CDR3 fails to terminate in the conserved phenylalanine or tryptophan, so it likely reflects a read error. J is TRBJ1-4 and V is TRBV9; no firm D call. CDR3 length: 15 amino acids. V dropped 0 bases and J dropped 4 bases, with 10 bases sitting between them. Germline V gene lookup returns CDR1 SGDLS and CDR2 YYNGEE. CDR3 sequence reads: CASSVEGRFNEKLFS. CDR3 nucleotides: TGTGCCAGCAGCGTAGAAGGCAGGTTTAATGAAAAACTGTTTTCT.

This clonotype was counted at least ten times. The chain employs TRBV13 and TRBJ1-4, with a possible D match to TRBD1 (5 bases). The ends were cut back, 4 bases at V and 8 bases at J, with 20 bases in the middle. Germline assignment: CDR1 PRHDT and CDR2 FYEKMQ (reference sequence). The CDR3 is 16 residues long. The CDR3 nucleotides read TGTGCCAGCAGCTCGCATCAGATGGGGGTGCGGGAAAAACTGTTTTTT. It yields the protein CASSSHQMGVREKLFF.

The rearrangement links TRBV7-2 to TRBJ1-3; D may be TRBD1 (5 bases). CDR1 SGHTA and CDR2 FQGNSA come from the germline V gene. The CDR3 consists of 14 residues. Trimming cost V 4 bases and J 3 bases, with 10 bases left between them. The CDR3 loop is CASSSSGSGNTIYF. The CDR3 region has the DNA TGTGCCAGCAGCTCGTCAGGGAGTGGAAACACCATATATTTT.

This clonotype was found many times. The chain combines TRBV7-7 with TRBJ2-1; TRBD1 aligns across 10 bases. Looked up from germline, CDR1 is SSHAT and CDR2 is FNYEAQ (reference sequence). The CDR3 contains 13 residues. The ends lost 5 bases at V and 10 bases at J; junction bases unmatched: 5. The chain's CDR3 is CASSSEDRGEQFF. In DNA form, the CDR3 reads TGTGCCAGCAGCAGCGAGGACAGGGGGGAGCAGTTCTTC.

By proportion, this clonotype is medium-sized. V gene TRBV14 combines with J gene TRBJ2-7, with D unresolved. Germline CDR1 SGHDN, CDR2 FVKESK. Between the trimmed V and J ends, which lost 4 bases and 3 bases, there was a span of 10 bases. CDR3 length: 13 residues. CDR3 loop: CASSRGRDYEQYF. The CDR3 DNA reads as TGTGCCAGCAGCCGGGGAAGGGACTACGAGCAGTACTTC.

This clonotype was seen repeatedly, ten times or more. The chain links TRBV6-1 to TRBJ2-3, with a possible D match to TRBD2 (5 bases). Per the germline V gene, CDR1 is MNHNS and CDR2 is SASEGT. This CDR3 has 15 residues. V shed 0 bases and J shed 1 base, with 8 bases lying between them. The CDR3 DNA is TGTGCCAGCAGTGAAGCGCTGCGGGGCACAGATACGCAGTATTTT. Encoded protein: CASSEALRGTDTQYF.

This clonotype showed up just a few times. The chain is built from TRBV24-1 and TRBJ2-5; 7 nucleotides line up with TRBD1. The CDR3 is 15 amino acids. With 3 bases clipped from V and 5 bases from J, the junction kept 8 bases outside the gene matches. Germline V lookup: CDR1 KGHDR, CDR2 SFDVKD. DNA of the CDR3: TGTGCCACCAGTGATCTCAACAGGGGACGGGAGACCCAGTACTTC. It is translated as CATSDLNRGRETQYF.